This TCR beta chain was identified during a study of T cell responses to AZD1222 COVID-19 vaccine. The overall study: Second-dose intervals of approximately 4 or approximately 12 weeks were pooled.

The repertoire was sequenced with immunoSEQ multiplex PCR; TCRdb's copy has only in-frame clones and lacks some. Of about 59,000 clones in the sample, 84% were seen once. CDR1 SGHAT and CDR2 FQNNGV come from the germline V gene. J was trimmed by 4 bases and V by 4 bases; bases with no gene match: 11. CDR3 length: 17 amino acids. Overall study findings and caveats: Distributed over spike, vaccine-associated CD4 TCRs predominated at 160-218 and 743-854. At baseline, just a handful of AZD1222 recipients tested seropositive.

In the case of this clone: Its antigen remains unidentified.

Sequenced here: peripheral blood, sampled on day 0 of AZD1222 vaccination. The receptor was isolated from an adult in good health. The genes are TRBV11-2 and TRBJ2-7; 12 bases line up with TRBD2. The CDR3 region is CASSSRLLAGGRYEQYF. In DNA, the CDR3 is TGTGCCAGCAGCTCCCGTCTACTAGCGGGGGGTCGGTACGAGCAGTACTTC.